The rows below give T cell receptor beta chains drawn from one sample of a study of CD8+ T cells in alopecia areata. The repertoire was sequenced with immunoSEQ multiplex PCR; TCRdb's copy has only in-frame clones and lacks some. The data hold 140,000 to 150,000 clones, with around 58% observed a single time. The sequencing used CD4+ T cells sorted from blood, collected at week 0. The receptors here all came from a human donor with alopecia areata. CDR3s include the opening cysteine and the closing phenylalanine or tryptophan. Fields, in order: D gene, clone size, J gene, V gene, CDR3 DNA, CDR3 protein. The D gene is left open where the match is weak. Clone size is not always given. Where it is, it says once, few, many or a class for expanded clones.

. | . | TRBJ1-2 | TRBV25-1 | TGTGCCAGCAGTGGCTGGGGAGGGGACTATGGCTACACCTTC | CASSGWGGDYGYTF
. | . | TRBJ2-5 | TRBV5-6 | TGTGCCAGCAGCTTGGGAGGGTTGGGAGAGACCCAGTACTTC | CASSLGGLGETQYF
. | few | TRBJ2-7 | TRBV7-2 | TGTGCCAGCAGACCACAAGCTGGCGAGCAGTACTTC | CASRPQAGEQYF
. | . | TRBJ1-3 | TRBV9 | TGTGCCAGCAGCGTAGAAGGGAGCTCTGGAAACACCATATATTTT | CASSVEGSSGNTIYF
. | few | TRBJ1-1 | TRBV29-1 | TGCAGCGTTGATTTTTGGCAGAGCGCTGAAGCTTTCTTT | CSVDFWQSAEAFF
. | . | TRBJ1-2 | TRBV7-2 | TGTGCCAGCAGCTTACCAGGGGAGGGAGGCTACACCTTC | CASSLPGEGGYTF
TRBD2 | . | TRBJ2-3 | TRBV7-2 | TGTGCCAGCAGCTTTACTAGCGGGGGAGATCTGAGCACAGATACGCAGTATTTT | CASSFTSGGDLSTDTQYF
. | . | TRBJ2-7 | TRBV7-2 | TGTGCCAGCAGCTTTGGCCCTGGGGGGTTGCAGTACTTC | CASSFGPGGLQYF
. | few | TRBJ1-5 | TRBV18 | TGTGCCAGCTCACCAGCAGGGCCTAAACAGCCCCAGCATTTT | CASSPAGPKQPQHF
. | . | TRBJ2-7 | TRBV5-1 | TGCGCCAGCAGTTCCGGCTCACCGTTGGAGTACGAGCAGTACTTC | CASSSGSPLEYEQYF
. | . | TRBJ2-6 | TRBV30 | TGTGCCTGGAGTGTAAGCGGGGCCAACGTCCTGACTTTC | CAWSVSGANVLTF
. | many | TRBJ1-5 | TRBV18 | TGTGCCAGCTCACCGAGCCTGAATGGCAATCAGCCCCAGCATTTT | CASSPSLNGNQPQHF
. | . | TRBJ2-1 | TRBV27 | TGTGCCAGCAGTTTAAGCCAAGGGAATGAGCAGTTCTTC | CASSLSQGNEQFF
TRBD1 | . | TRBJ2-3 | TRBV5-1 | TGCGCCAGCAGCCCGGACAGGGGGTCCGATACGCAGTATTTT | CASSPDRGSDTQYF
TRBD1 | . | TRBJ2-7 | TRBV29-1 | TGCAGCGTTAGACAGGGTCTCTACGAGCAGTACTTC | CSVRQGLYEQYF
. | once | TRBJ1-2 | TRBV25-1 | TGTGCCAGCAGTGAGCAGGAGTATGGCTACACCTTC | CASSEQEYGYTF
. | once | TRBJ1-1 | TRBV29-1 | TGCAGCGGATCAAGGGGGGTGATGAACACTGAAGCTTTCTTT | CSGSRGVMNTEAFF
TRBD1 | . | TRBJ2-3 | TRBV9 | TGTGCCAGCAGCGTAACCGTACAGGGGGGCATGGGGACAGATACGCAGTATTTT | CASSVTVQGGMGTDTQYF
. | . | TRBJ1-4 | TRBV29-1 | TGCAGCGCGGTCGATGGGGCTACTAATGAAAAACTGTTTTTT | CSAVDGATNEKLFF
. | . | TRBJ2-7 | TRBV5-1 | TGCGCCAGCAGCTTGGTAGCCGGCCTCTCGGACGAGCAGTACTTC | CASSLVAGLSDEQYF
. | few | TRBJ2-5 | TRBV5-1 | TGCGCCAGCAGCTTGGTGCAGGGTGAAGGAGAGACCCAGTACTTC | CASSLVQGEGETQYF
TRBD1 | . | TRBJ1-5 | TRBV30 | TGTGCCTGGAGTCCCAGGGGGCTAAGGAATCAGCCCCAGCATTTT | CAWSPRGLRNQPQHF
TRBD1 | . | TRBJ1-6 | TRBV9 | TGTGCCAGCAGCGACCGGGACAGACTTAATTCACCCCTCCACTTT | CASSDRDRLNSPLHF
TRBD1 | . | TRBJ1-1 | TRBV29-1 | TGCAGCGTCGACAGGGGGAACACTGAAGCTTTCTTT | CSVDRGNTEAFF
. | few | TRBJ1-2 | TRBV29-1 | TGCAGCGTTGAAAGGGGAGGCGGCTACACCTTC | CSVERGGGYTF
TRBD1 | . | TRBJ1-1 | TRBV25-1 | TGTGCCAGCAGTGAGGCAGGGGGGGACACTGAAGCTTTCTTT | CASSEAGGDTEAFF
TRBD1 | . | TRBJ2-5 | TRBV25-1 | TGTGCCACTAGACAGGGGGCTTGGGAGACCCAGTACTTC | CATRQGAWETQYF
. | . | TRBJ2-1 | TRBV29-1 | TGCAGCGTGTGGAGGGTTCGAGACAGGGTTAATTTGGGGTACAATGAGCAGTTCTTC | CSVWRVRDRVNLGYNEQFF
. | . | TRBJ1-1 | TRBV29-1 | TGCAGCGTCTCCCTGGCGCAGAACACTGAAGCTTTCTTT | CSVSLAQNTEAFF
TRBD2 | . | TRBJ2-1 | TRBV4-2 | TGTGCCAGCAGCCAAGATAGGGGTAGCGGGGCCAATGAGCAGTTCTTC | CASSQDRGSGANEQFF
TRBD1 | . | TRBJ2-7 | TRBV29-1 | TGCAGCGTTGGGACAGGGTCTGGCTCCTACGAGCAGTACTTC | CSVGTGSGSYEQYF
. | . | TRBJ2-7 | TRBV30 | TGTGCCTGGAGTGTAGGACGCGAGCAGTACTTC | CAWSVGREQYF
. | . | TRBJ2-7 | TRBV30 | TGTGCCTGGAGTGATGGCACTTCCTCCTACGAGCAGTACTTC | CAWSDGTSSYEQYF
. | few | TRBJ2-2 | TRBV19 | TGTGCCAGTAGTATTGGTGTAGGCAGTACCGGGGAGCTGTTTTTT | CASSIGVGSTGELFF
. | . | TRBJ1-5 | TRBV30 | TGTGCCTGGAGTGTGCCCTGGACGGAGAATCAGCCCCAGCATTTT | CAWSVPWTENQPQHF
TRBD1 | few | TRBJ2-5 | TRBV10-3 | TGTGCCATCAGCGTACAGGGGGAGGAGACCCAGTACTTC | CAISVQGEETQYF
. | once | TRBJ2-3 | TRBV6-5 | TGTGCCAGCAGTTATGTCGGTAGCGGTCGGACAGATACGCAGTATTTT | CASSYVGSGRTDTQYF
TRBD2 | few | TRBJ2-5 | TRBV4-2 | TGTGCCAGCAGCCAAGAGACTAGCGGACACGGGACCCAGTACTTC | CASSQETSGHGTQYF
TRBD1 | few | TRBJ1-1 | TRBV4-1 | TGCGCCAGCAGCCAGAACAGGGGGCATGGGAACACTGAAGCTTTCTTT | CASSQNRGHGNTEAFF
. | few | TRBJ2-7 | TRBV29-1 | TGCAGCGTTGACCTTACGGGTTACGAGCAGTACTTC | CSVDLTGYEQYF
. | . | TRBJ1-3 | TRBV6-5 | TGTGCCAGCAGTTACTCGACAGTCTCTGGAAACACCATATATTTT | CASSYSTVSGNTIYF
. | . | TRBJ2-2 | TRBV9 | TGTGCCAGCAGCGTTAATAGGGGATTCATCGCCGGGGAGCTGTTTTTT | CASSVNRGFIAGELFF
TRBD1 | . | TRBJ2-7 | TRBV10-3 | TGTGCCATCGGGCTGGGACAGCCCCTCGCGGTTAACGAGCAGTACTTC | CAIGLGQPLAVNEQYF
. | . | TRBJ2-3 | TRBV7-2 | TGTGCCAGCAGCGCACGGACCCGGCCCTCCGATACGCAGTATTTT | CASSARTRPSDTQYF
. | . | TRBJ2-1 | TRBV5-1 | TGCGCCAGCAGCCCGAGCCTCTATAGCAATGAGCAGTTCTTC | CASSPSLYSNEQFF
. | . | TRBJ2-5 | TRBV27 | TGTGCCAGCAGTTCTGTTTTTGAGGGAGGAGAGACCCAGTACTTC | CASSSVFEGGETQYF
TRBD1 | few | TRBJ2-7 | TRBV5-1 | TGCGCCAGCAGCCCCGGGACAGGTGGGGCCTCAGGGTACTTC | CASSPGTGGASGYF
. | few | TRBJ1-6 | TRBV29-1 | TGCAGCGCAGGGACTGAGAATTCACCCCTCCACTTT | CSAGTENSPLHF
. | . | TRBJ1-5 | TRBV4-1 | TGCGCCAGCAGCCAAGACATCAACACCAATCAGCCCCAGCATTTT | CASSQDINTNQPQHF